These 20 T cell receptor beta chains were all obtained from the same sample, sequenced in a study of cytomegalovirus exposure and HLA in healthy donors. PCR amplification relied on 60 Vbeta primers (plus 13 Jbeta primers). Clones were read by immunoSEQ multiplex PCR, and TCRdb kept only the in-frame ones, dropping some. Counted here are 200,000 or so clones, 70% to 90% occurring once; the ten biggest clones make up 2.5% to 3.5%. Sequencing was carried out using PBMCs. The receptors shown here come from a man under 40 in good health and CMV-seronegative.

The genes are TRBV6-4 and TRBJ2-7; 7 bases line up with TRBD2. The CDR3 length is 15 residues. V dropped 2 bases and J dropped 0; count of bases not matched to a gene: 4. From germline, CDR1 is MRHNA and CDR2 SNTAGT. The CDR3 protein is CASSDIRGDSYEQYF. DNA of the CDR3: TGTGCCAGCAGTGACATCCGGGGGGACTCCTACGAGCAGTACTTC.

The chain combines TRBV7-9 with TRBJ1-2; D is perhaps TRBD1 (6 bases). V was clipped by 5 bases and J by 6 bases, with 13 bases between them. The CDR3 has 13 residues. Germline V gene data show CDR1 as SEHNR and CDR2 as FQNEAQ (reference sequence). The CDR3 loop is CASSTVQGNGYTF. In DNA form, the CDR3 reads TGTGCCAGCAGCACTGTACAGGGAAATGGCTACACCTTC.

The chain recombines TRBV29-1 with TRBJ1-1, with D possibly matching TRBD1 (6 bases). The CDR3 contains 13 residues. Trimming stripped 7 bases from V and 1 base from J, with 13 bases between. The germline V gene has CDR1 SQVTM and CDR2 ANQGSEA. This CDR3 reads CSGGGRGNTEAFF. The CDR3 DNA follows: TGCAGCGGGGGGGGCAGGGGGAACACTGAAGCTTTCTTT.

The chain is built from TRBV7-9 and TRBJ1-2; 7 positions agree with TRBD1. With V trimmed by 3 bases and J by 4 bases, 8 bases remained unmatched. In germline, CDR1 is SEHNR, CDR2 FQNEAQ (reference sequence). This CDR3 region has 15 residues. The CDR3 DNA reads TGTGCCAGCAGCTTCCTCCGGGACAGTAGCTATGGCTACACCTTC. Residues: CASSFLRDSSYGYTF.

The chain's CDR3 is CASSPLTGTGRFRGNQPQHF. CDR3 DNA: TGTGCCAGTAGTCCATTAACCGGGACAGGGCGATTCCGTGGCAATCAGCCCCAGCATTTT. The chain is built from TRBV19 and TRBJ1-5, with 9 nucleotides matching TRBD1. V shed 5 bases, J shed 2 bases, and the junction held 19 bases outside the gene matches. The germline gives CDR1 LNHDA, CDR2 SQIVND (reference sequence). The CDR3 contains 20 residues.

The rearrangement uses TRBV6-1 and TRBJ2-7; 10 nucleotides agree with TRBD1. The J segment lost 4 bases and the V segment lost 2 bases, leaving 5 bases of the junction unmatched. The CDR3 has 15 amino acids. Germline CDR1 reads MNHNS; CDR2 reads SASEGT. This chain's CDR3 is CASSEPGQGTYEQYF. The CDR3 nucleotides are TGTGCCAGCAGTGAACCGGGACAGGGGACTTACGAGCAGTACTTC.

The chain recombines TRBV5-1 with TRBJ2-3, with 10 bases lining up with TRBD2. CDR1 and CDR2 from the germline V gene are SGHRS and YFSETQ. The CDR3 totals 14 residues. V gave up 6 bases and J gave up 2 bases; unmatched junction bases: 3. The CDR3 DNA follows: TGCGCCAGCAATAGCGGGGGGAACACAGATACGCAGTATTTT. It translates to CASNSGGNTDTQYF. Looking up the rest from reference TRBV5-1 and TRBJ2-3 gives the full variable domain: KAGVTQTPRYLIKTRGQQVTLSCSPISGHRSVSWYQQTPGQGLQFLFEYFSETQRNKGNFPGRFSGRQFSNSRSEMNVSTLELGDSALYLCASNSGGNTDTQYFGPGTRLTVL.

The rearrangement joins TRBV6-5 to TRBJ1-2; 10 nucleotides align to TRBD1. Germline assignment: CDR1 MNHEY and CDR2 SVGAGI. Unmatched junction bases numbered 4, after V lost 2 bases and J lost 7 bases. The CDR3 covers 14 residues. CDR3 DNA: TGTGCCAGCAGTTACACGACAGGGGGCGGTGGCTACACCTTC. Translating it yields CASSYTTGGGGYTF.

This clone was seen once. The chain links TRBV13 to TRBJ1-1; tentatively, D is TRBD1 (6 bases). Trimming removed 5 bases from V and 0 bases from J, with 13 bases in between. CDR1 is PRHDT and CDR2 is FYEKMQ in the germline V gene (reference sequence). This CDR3 region has 15 residues. The CDR3 nucleotides are TGTGCCAGCAGCCCCGGACAGCGAATGAACACTGAAGCTTTCTTT. Its protein product is CASSPGQRMNTEAFF.

This clone was counted between two and nine times. J is TRBJ1-2 and V is TRBV2; 8 bases map to TRBD1. The CDR3 sequence is 14 residues long. CDR1 is SNHLY, CDR2 FYNNEI, per germline. The trim removed 7 bases at V and 4 bases at J, leaving 8 bases unmatched. The DNA for the CDR3 is TGTGCCAGCAAAAGCCTTACAGGGGGCTATGGCTACACCTTC. Protein product: CASKSLTGGYGYTF.

J is TRBJ1-3 and V is TRBV4-3; D unresolved. The V gene's germline CDR1 is LGHNA and CDR2 YSLEER. The CDR3 is made up of 14 amino acids. Deletions cut 5 bases from V and 6 bases from J, with 14 bases between. The DNA for the CDR3 is TGCGCCAGCAGCGAACGGGTACGCGAAAACACCATATATTTT. It specifies CASSERVRENTIYF.

The gene calls are TRBV19 and TRBJ2-3; 13 nucleotides match TRBD2. Germline V gene sequence: CDR1 LNHDA, CDR2 SQIVND (reference sequence). This CDR3 region has 17 residues. J was trimmed by 6 bases and V by 5 bases; bases with no gene match: 11. CDR3 DNA: TGTGCCAGTAGTCCCCGACCGGGACTAGCGGGGAGTGATACGCAGTATTTT. Translation gives CASSPRPGLAGSDTQYF. Complete variable domain (other parts from reference TRBV19 and TRBJ2-3): DGGITQSPKYLFRKEGQNVTLSCEQNLNHDAMYWYRQDPGQGLRLIYYSQIVNDFQKGDIAEGYSVSREKKESFPLTVTSAQKNPTAFYLCASSPRPGLAGSDTQYFGPGTRLTVL.

The chain links TRBV6-5 to TRBJ1-2; weak D call: TRBD1 (5 bases). Trimming took off 4 bases at V and 5 bases at J, with 14 bases between the two ends. Germline V CDR1 and CDR2: MNHEY, SVGAGI. CDR3 length equals 14 residues. CDR3 bases: TGTGCCAGCAGTTCCGACGGGGGTCTGTATGGCTACACCTTC. Translated: CASSSDGGLYGYTF.

The chain employs TRBV7-2 and TRBJ1-1; D is uncertain. The CDR3 is made up of 11 amino acids. Germline V gene sequence: CDR1 SGHTA, CDR2 FQGNSA. V lost 6 bases and J 1 base, leaving 3 bases between the germline ends. This chain's CDR3 is CASRRNTEAFF. The CDR3 DNA sequence: TGTGCCAGCAGGAGGAACACTGAAGCTTTCTTT. Drawing the rest from reference TRBV7-2 and TRBJ1-1, the complete variable domain is GAGVSQSPSNKVTEKGKDVELRCDPISGHTALYWYRQSLGQGLEFLIYFQGNSAPDKSGLPSDRFSAERTGGSVSTLTIQRTQQEDSAVYLCASRRNTEAFFGQGTRLTVV.

In nucleotides, the CDR3 is TGTGCCAGCAGTCCTAGCATGGGAGCAGAGACCCAGTACTTC. This gives the protein CASSPSMGAETQYF. The rearrangement links TRBV27 to TRBJ2-5, with D perhaps TRBD2 (5 bases). CDR3 length: 14 amino acids. Germline V lookup: CDR1 MNHEY, CDR2 SMNVEV (reference sequence). V was trimmed by 5 bases and J by 4 bases, leaving 14 bases between them.

This clone has only a few counts. The genes are TRBV4-3 and TRBJ1-1, with TRBD1 as a possible D gene (5 bases). CDR1 is LGHNA, CDR2 YSLEER, per germline. The V end lost 1 base, the J end lost 0 bases, and 9 bases lay between the germline ends. There are 15 residues in the CDR3. The CDR3 region is CASSQGPGLNTEAFF. The CDR3 bases are TGCGCCAGCAGCCAAGGTCCAGGGTTGAACACTGAAGCTTTCTTT.

V gene TRBV6-5 combines with J gene TRBJ1-1; possibly TRBD1 for D (6 bases). Trimming stripped 6 bases from V and 5 bases from J, with 16 bases between. CDR1 MNHEY and CDR2 SVGAGI come from the germline V gene. This CDR3 is built from 14 residues. The CDR3 sequence: CASRPPGVRTEAFF. The CDR3 DNA follows: TGTGCCAGCAGGCCACCAGGGGTAAGGACTGAAGCTTTCTTT.

This clone was found once. The chain links TRBV5-1 to TRBJ2-6, with TRBD1 matching over 9 bases. The CDR3 runs 17 residues. The V gene end was trimmed by 7 bases and the J gene end by 3 bases; junction bases not matched to a gene: 11. CDR1 and CDR2 from the germline V gene are SGHRS and YFSETQ. For the CDR3, the DNA is TGCGCCAGCGCTTACAGGGGGCAAGGGAGTGGGGCCAACGTCCTGACTTTC. Translating it yields CASAYRGQGSGANVLTF.

This clone was seen once. DNA for the CDR3: TGTGCCAGCAGCGTCAGGGGCTGGGGCTACACCTTC. Its translation: CASSVRGWGYTF. The chain couples TRBV9 to TRBJ1-2; perhaps TRBD1 as D (6 bases). Germline V gives CDR1 SGDLS, CDR2 YYNGEE. The CDR3 length is 12 residues. V was trimmed by 2 bases and J by 8 bases, leaving 10 bases between them.

The genes are TRBV7-2 and TRBJ2-7, with 7 nucleotides matching TRBD1. CDR3 length: 19 residues. V lost 2 bases, J lost 2 bases, and 18 bases stayed unmatched. Germline CDR1 and CDR2: SGHTA and FQGNSA. CDR3 nucleotides: TGTGCCAGCAGCTTAAACCCCCCGTTGGACAGGTTAGTCCCCTACGAGCAGTACTTC. It translates to CASSLNPPLDRLVPYEQYF.